This passage covers 25 T cell receptor beta chains from one sample sequenced in a study of blood T cell repertoires in COVID-19. Sequencing used immunoSEQ multiplex PCR; TCRdb keeps in-frame clones, though not all of them. The repertoire holds about 270,000 clones, with about 89% as singletons. What was sequenced was peripheral blood. The source is a man aged 40-49 years who had recovered from COVID-19.

The V gene is TRBV5-1, the J gene TRBJ2-1; D is possibly TRBD1 (6 bases). V lost 6 bases, J lost 7 bases, and 29 bases lay in between. In germline, CDR1 is SGHRS, CDR2 YFSETQ. CDR3 size: 18 residues. The CDR3 DNA sequence: TGCGCCAGCACCAAAGGGGGTATCGGGACCAGTCTTTGGAATGAGCAGTTCTTC. The encoded protein is CASTKGGIGTSLWNEQFF.

This clone was recorded once. The chain has TRBV10-3 and TRBJ2-2, with 9 bases aligning to TRBD1. The V and J ends lost 7 bases and 5 bases, in that order; junction bases with no gene match: 5. Germline CDR1 and CDR2: ENHRY and SYGVKD. The CDR3 has 14 amino acids. The CDR3 protein is CAITRTGDTGELFF. CDR3 in DNA: TGTGCCATCACCCGGACAGGGGATACCGGGGAGCTGTTTTTT.

V usage is TRBV18 and J usage is TRBJ2-7, with a weak D call TRBD1 (5 bases). This CDR3 spans 16 amino acids. V was shortened by 0 bases and J by 0 bases, with 12 bases between the two germline ends. Germline-derived CDR1 and CDR2 are KGHSH and LQKENI. DNA for the CDR3: TGTGCCAGCTCACCACCGAACCCAGGGATCTCCTACGAGCAGTACTTC. It is translated as CASSPPNPGISYEQYF.

The CDR3 sequence: CASSDRRGRVNQPQHF. Written as DNA, the CDR3 is TGTGCCAGCAGCGACCGGAGGGGGAGGGTCAATCAGCCCCAGCATTTT. The gene calls are TRBV5-6 and TRBJ1-5; D might be TRBD1 (6 bases). The length of the CDR3 is 16 residues. CDR1 is SGHDT and CDR2 is YYEEEE in the germline V gene. With 4 bases removed from V and 3 bases from J, the gap between germline ends came to 17 bases.

This CDR3 reads CASSYTETGGTEAFF. CDR3 coding DNA: TGTGCCAGCAGTTACACCGAGACAGGGGGCACTGAAGCTTTCTTT. V and J are TRBV6-5 and TRBJ1-1, with 9 bases that match TRBD1. Unmatched junction bases numbered 5, after V lost 2 bases and J lost 4 bases. CDR3 size: 15 residues. The germline V gene encodes CDR1 MNHEY and CDR2 SVGAGI.

The rearrangement uses TRBV21-1 and TRBJ1-2; the table's D call of TRBD1 was not tested on the DNA. TRBV21-1 is classified as a pseudogene. The CDR3 extends over 14 amino acids. CDR3 DNA sequence: TGTGCCACAGCAGTTCAGGGCCCTAACTATGGCTACACCTTC. Its protein is CATAVQGPNYGYTF.

The J gene is TRBJ2-5, the V gene TRBV7-2, with 8 bases identical to TRBD1. The CDR3 spans 14 residues. V shed 5 bases and J 5 bases; nucleotides not matched to a gene: 7. Germline V gene lookup returns CDR1 SGHTA and CDR2 FQGNSA. The chain's CDR3 is CASSTQGASETQYF. CDR3 nucleotide sequence: TGTGCCAGCAGCACGCAGGGGGCTAGTGAGACCCAGTACTTC.

This clone was recorded only once. The chain employs TRBV5-8 and TRBJ1-2; 8 bases agree with TRBD1. The germline V gene has CDR1 SGHTS and CDR2 YDEGEE. This CDR3 is 14 amino acids long. V was pared by 5 bases and J by 4 bases, with 7 bases of the junction left unmatched. The CDR3 loop is CASSSTGAGYGYTF. CDR3 sequence (DNA): TGTGCCAGCAGTTCGACAGGGGCCGGCTATGGCTACACCTTC.

This clone has only one observation. V usage is TRBV10-2 and J usage is TRBJ2-5; weak D call: TRBD2 (5 bases). The CDR3 is 13 residues long. Germline V gives CDR1 WSHSY, CDR2 SAAADI. V was clipped by 6 bases and J by 5 bases, with 13 bases between them. CDR3 sequence: CASRNTSLETQYF. The CDR3 region has the DNA TGCGCCAGCAGAAACACTAGTTTGGAGACCCAGTACTTC.

The chain recombines TRBV5-5 with TRBJ2-7; 7 bases map to TRBD1. The length of the CDR3 is 13 residues. Germline loops: CDR1 SGHKS, CDR2 YYEKEE (reference sequence). With 5 bases clipped from V and 4 bases from J, the junction kept 6 bases outside the gene matches. CDR3 sequence (DNA): TGTGCCAGCAGACTGGTACAGGGGTACGAGCAGTACTTC. Translated, it gives CASRLVQGYEQYF.

This sequence joins TRBV7-6 and TRBJ2-7; 13 bases align to TRBD2. The CDR3 has 15 residues. With V trimmed by 1 base and J by 7 bases, 4 bases remained unmatched. Per the germline V gene, CDR1 is SGHVS and CDR2 is FNYEAQ. The CDR3 DNA is TGTGCCAGCAGCTTAGGGACTAGCGGGAGTGAAGAGCAGTACTTC. Protein: CASSLGTSGSEEQYF.

The V call is TRBV4-1, the J call TRBJ1-2, with 9 bases fitting TRBD1. J gave up 2 bases and V 1 base, and 5 bases lay outside the gene matches. CDR1 and CDR2 from the germline V gene are MGHRA and YSYEKL. This CDR3 region has 16 residues. The CDR3, as DNA: TGCGCCAGCAGCCAAGGCCCAGGGACAGGGAACTATGGCTACACCTTC. It codes for CASSQGPGTGNYGYTF.

The V and J genes are TRBV7-2 and TRBJ1-3; D is unresolved. V was shortened by 3 bases and J by 7 bases, with 16 bases between the two germline ends. Per the germline V gene, CDR1 is SGHTA and CDR2 is FQGNSA. The CDR3 totals 15 residues. The CDR3 loop reads CASSFPSLLGNTIYF. In nucleotides, the CDR3 is TGTGCCAGCAGCTTCCCTAGCTTGTTGGGGAACACCATATATTTT.

This chain links TRBV27 with TRBJ2-6; 8 bases agree with TRBD1. The germline gives CDR1 MNHEY, CDR2 SMNVEV (reference sequence). This CDR3 region has 16 residues. Trimming cost V 4 bases and J 4 bases; bases outside gene matches: 6. CDR3 region: CASSSGGASGANVLTF. In DNA form, the CDR3 reads TGTGCCAGCAGTTCAGGGGGCGCATCCGGGGCCAACGTCCTGACTTTC.

This clone was seen a handful of times. This chain connects TRBV30 to TRBJ1-6; a weak D match, TRBD1 (5 bases). Trimming took 3 bases from V and 10 from J, leaving 10 bases between them. Germline V gene sequence: CDR1 GTSNPN, CDR2 SVGIG (reference sequence). CDR3 length equals 12 residues. CDR3 sequence (DNA): TGTGCCTGGAGGGCAGGGAACTCACCCCTCCACTTT. It is translated as CAWRAGNSPLHF. The whole variable domain, filled in from reference TRBV30 and TRBJ1-6, reads SQTIHQWPATLVQPVGSPLSLECTVEGTSNPNLYWYRQAAGRGLQLLFYSVGIGQISSEVPQNLSASRPQDRQFILSSKKLLLSDSGFYLCAWRAGNSPLHFGNGTRLTVT.

This clone was counted only a few times. The J gene is TRBJ2-5, the V gene TRBV6-5; TRBD2 matches 9 bases. CDR3 length: 14 residues. The J segment lost 2 bases and the V segment lost 6 bases, leaving 4 bases of the junction unmatched. The V gene's germline CDR1 is MNHEY and CDR2 SVGAGI. CDR3 sequence (DNA): TGTGCCAGCAGCAGACTAGCGGCGCAAGAGACCCAGTACTTC. Its translation is CASSRLAAQETQYF.

J is TRBJ2-7 and V is TRBV7-2; the D gene is possibly TRBD1 (6 bases). The ends were cut back, 5 bases at V and 3 bases at J, with 20 bases in the middle. This CDR3 is built from 16 residues. CDR1 SGHTA and CDR2 FQGNSA come from the germline V gene. CDR3 protein: CASSTGTLLRGYEQYF. The CDR3 DNA reads TGTGCCAGCAGCACCGGGACACTCCTTCGTGGCTACGAGCAGTACTTC.

The V call is TRBV5-1, the J call TRBJ1-1, with 8 bases aligning to TRBD1. The V segment lost 4 bases and the J segment 6 bases; nucleotides outside the gene matches: 20. CDR1 and CDR2 (germline): SGHRS, YFSETQ. The CDR3 covers 18 residues. The CDR3 sequence is CASSSLDRGPPIKAEAFF. The CDR3, as DNA: TGCGCCAGCAGCAGCCTCGACAGGGGCCCCCCAATTAAGGCTGAAGCTTTCTTT.

V and J are TRBV18 and TRBJ1-6; 8 positions agree with TRBD1. CDR3 size: 14 residues. Unmatched junction bases numbered 4, after V lost 4 bases and J lost 8 bases. The germline V gene has CDR1 KGHSH and CDR2 LQKENI. CDR3 coding DNA: TGTGCCAGCTCACTGGACAGGGTTGATTCACCCCTCCACTTT. This translates into CASSLDRVDSPLHF.

The genes are TRBV21-1 and TRBJ2-2; the D segment call TRBD2 is taken from the table without a DNA check. TRBV21-1 is an annotated pseudogene. This CDR3 has 15 residues. CDR3 coding DNA: TGTGCCAGCAGCAGCGGGGGCCCGAACACCGGGGAGCTGTTTTTT. This translates into CASSSGGPNTGELFF.

The chain links TRBV4-3 to TRBJ1-1; 8 nucleotides match TRBD1. This CDR3 contains 17 residues. Unmatched junction bases numbered 11, after V lost 0 bases and J lost 5 bases. Germline V gene lookup returns CDR1 LGHNA and CDR2 YSLEER. Here the CDR3 reads CASSQDSRGLEWTEAFF. Here the CDR3 DNA reads TGCGCCAGCAGCCAAGATAGCAGGGGGCTGGAATGGACTGAAGCTTTCTTT.

This clone appeared a single time. The chain has TRBV6-2 or TRBV6-3 and TRBJ1-6; no firm D call. Per the germline V gene, CDR1 is MNHEY and CDR2 is SVGEGT. The CDR3 covers 15 residues. The V and J ends lost 4 bases and 5 bases respectively, with 12 bases between them. The CDR3 loop is CASSSSGRNNSPLHF. DNA of the CDR3: TGTGCCAGCAGTTCGAGTGGCAGGAATAATTCACCCCTCCACTTT.

This chain connects TRBV3-1 (or the pseudogene TRBV3-2) to TRBJ2-1, with 8 positions matching TRBD1. The germline CDR1 and CDR2 sequences are LGHDT and YNNKEL (reference sequence). Trimming at V came to 1 base and at J to 2 bases, leaving 1 base not matched to a gene. The CDR3 length is 15 residues. The CDR3 spells CASSQADRAYNEQFF. In nucleotides, the CDR3 is TGTGCCAGCAGCCAAGCGGACAGGGCCTACAATGAGCAGTTCTTC.

The chain recombines TRBV6-4 with TRBJ2-1; 15 nucleotides match TRBD2. Germline assignment: CDR1 MRHNA and CDR2 SNTAGT. V lost 6 bases to trimming and J lost 4 bases; unmatched junction nucleotides: 13. This CDR3 comprises 19 residues. This CDR3 reads CASRKQAPGLAGGYNEQFF. The DNA of the CDR3 is TGTGCCAGCAGGAAACAAGCACCGGGACTAGCGGGGGGTTACAATGAGCAGTTCTTC.

The chain has TRBV29-1 and TRBJ2-1; TRBD2 matches at 13 bases. CDR1 and CDR2 from the germline V gene are SQVTM and ANQGSEA. After removal of 0 bases from V and 12 bases from J, the junction contained 5 bases not matched to a gene. This CDR3 has 14 residues. The CDR3 here is CSVEEGTSGMPQFF. CDR3 sequence (DNA): TGCAGCGTTGAAGAAGGGACTAGCGGGATGCCGCAGTTCTTC.